This T cell receptor (beta chain) was recorded in a study of shared clonotypes between healthy human individuals. Findings and limits, study-wide: The sampled material consisted only of blood, and tissue repertoires are likely to differ.

Naive-designated CD8 cells lacked CD45RO, were positively enriched for CCR7, and omitted terminally differentiated effector memory CD45RA+ cells. Every subset had its genomic DNA shared out evenly among several immunoSEQ plates. Here immunoSEQ multiplex PCR was the method, and the copy in TCRdb shows in-frame clones only, minus some. The sample contains just over 2,000,000 clones, about 95% of which appear only once. As to this clone: Its antigen is not identified. At the DNA level, this CDR3 is encoded by other sequences in the same sample as well.

CDR3 size: 11 residues. Germline V CDR1 and CDR2: DFQATT, SNEGSKA (reference sequence). The V gene lost 0 bases and the J gene lost 4 bases, with 2 bases spanning the gap. V gene TRBV20-1 combines with J gene TRBJ2-3; D uncertain. The sequenced sample was naive CD8+ T cells sorted from blood. This TCR came from a young man in good health. In DNA form, the CDR3 reads TGCAGTGCTAGAGATGCAGATACGCAGTATTTT. Translating gives CSARDADTQYF.